These T cell receptor beta chains were read from a single sample in a study of blood T cell repertoires in COVID-19. The table came from immunoSEQ multiplex PCR; TCRdb's copy has only in-frame clones and leaves some out. The table records over 350,000 clones, roughly 90% of them present only once. The specimen was peripheral blood. These receptors all stem from a woman aged 25 to 45 with acute or convalescent COVID-19. CDR3s include the opening cysteine and the closing phenylalanine or tryptophan. The order of the fields is D gene, V gene, clone size, J gene, CDR3 DNA, CDR3 protein. The D gene is left open where the match is weak. Where a row states a size, it is once, few, many or the class of an expanded clone; other rows omit it.

NA	TRBV15	NA	TRBJ1-2	TGTGCCACCAGCAAGAGCAGGGAAATCTATGGCTACACCTTC	CATSKSREIYGYTF
TRBD1	TRBV5-1	NA	TRBJ1-1	TGCGCCAGCAGCTACAGGGGCGAGAACACTGAAGCTTTCTTT	CASSYRGENTEAFF
NA	TRBV7-3	NA	TRBJ2-1	TGTGCCAGCAGCCGGGACTCCTACAATGAGCAGTTCTTC	CASSRDSYNEQFF
TRBD1	TRBV2	NA	TRBJ1-2	TGTGCCAGCAATCTGGACAGGGAGGCTAACTATGGCTACACCTTC	CASNLDREANYGYTF
TRBD2	TRBV19	NA	TRBJ2-3	TGTGCCAGTAGTATAGACGCAGCGGGGGGGCTTGATACGCAGTATTTT	CASSIDAAGGLDTQYF
TRBD2	TRBV5-1	NA	TRBJ2-7	TGCGCCAGTGTAGCGGGGGGTACGTACGAGCAGTACTTC	CASVAGGTYEQYF
TRBD1	TRBV5-5	NA	TRBJ2-1	TGTGCCAGCAGCCCAACCGACAGGGGCTCGCAGTTCTTC	CASSPTDRGSQFF
TRBD1	TRBV9	NA	TRBJ1-2	TGTGCCAGCAGCTCAGGGACAGGGGACTATGGCTACACCTTC	CASSSGTGDYGYTF
NA	TRBV5-1	NA	TRBJ2-7	TGCGCCAGCAGCGGCCCACTTGGGGCGGGGCCACGGGAGCAGTACTTC	CASSGPLGAGPREQYF
TRBD1	TRBV5-8	NA	TRBJ1-5	TGTGCCAGCAGCGGGGACAGGGTCAGTCAGCCCCAGCATTTT	CASSGDRVSQPQHF
TRBD1	TRBV14	NA	TRBJ2-1	TGTGCCAGCAGCCGGACCCCCCTACAGGGGCGGCACAATGAGCAGTTCTTC	CASSRTPLQGRHNEQFF
TRBD2	TRBV5-1	NA	TRBJ2-2	TGCGCCAGCAGCTCGAGCGGGGGCGTGAACACCGGGGAGCTGTTTTTT	CASSSSGGVNTGELFF
TRBD1	TRBV12-3/TRBV12-4	NA	TRBJ2-1	TGTGCCAGCAGTTTTGACAGGGATCATGAGCAGTTCTTC	CASSFDRDHEQFF
NA	TRBV7-9	NA	TRBJ2-1	TGTGCCAGCAGCCAACAGTCTCTCGTCTACAATGAGCAGTTCTTC	CASSQQSLVYNEQFF
NA	TRBV4-1	NA	TRBJ1-4	TGCGCCAGCACCGGGACTGAGGATGAAAAACTGTTTTTT	CASTGTEDEKLFF
TRBD2	TRBV5-1	NA	TRBJ2-7	TGCGCCAGCAGCTTGGCCTTAGCGGGGGGCTACGAGCAGTACTTC	CASSLALAGGYEQYF
TRBD1	TRBV19	NA	TRBJ1-6	TGTGCCAGTAGTACCGGGGGACAGGGGATGGCACCCCTCCACTTT	CASSTGGQGMAPLHF
NA	TRBV20-1	NA	TRBJ2-1	TGCAGTGCGGCGGTTTTTGACGAGCAGTTCTTC	CSAAVFDEQFF
TRBD2	TRBV27	NA	TRBJ2-7	TGTGCCAGCAGTTTGGAAATTGACGGGGGGGGACACGAGCAGTACTTC	CASSLEIDGGGHEQYF
NA	TRBV2	NA	TRBJ1-1	TGTGCCAGCAGTGATGTTCGGGAAGCTTTCTTT	CASSDVREAFF
NA	TRBV5-6	NA	TRBJ2-1	TGTGCCAGCAGCTTGGTGGTCGGGAGCTTTTACAATGAGCAGTTCTTC	CASSLVVGSFYNEQFF
TRBD2	TRBV3-1/TRBV3-2	NA	TRBJ2-3	TGTGCCAGCAGCCAAGGACTTAGCGGGGGGGCCTTTTTGGGAACAGATACGCAGTATTTT	CASSQGLSGGAFLGTDTQYF
NA	TRBV6-5	NA	TRBJ2-3	TGTGCCAGCAGTTTAGGGATCGACAGCCGTGATACGCAGTATTTT	CASSLGIDSRDTQYF
NA	TRBV3-1/TRBV3-2	NA	TRBJ2-7	TGTGCCAGCAGCCAAGACCACAGGGTAAGGTACTACGAGCAGTACTTC	CASSQDHRVRYYEQYF
TRBD2	TRBV2	few	TRBJ2-1	TGTGCCAGCAGTGGACTAGCGGGGGGGCGGGTCGATGAGCAGTTCTTC	CASSGLAGGRVDEQFF
NA	TRBV10-2	NA	TRBJ1-2	TGCGCCAGCAGTTTCAACAGGGCTAACTATGGCTACACCTTC	CASSFNRANYGYTF
NA	TRBV7-3	NA	TRBJ2-5	TGTGCCAGCAGCTATTTGGGGAGTGAGACCCAGTACTTC	CASSYLGSETQYF
TRBD1	TRBV2	NA	TRBJ1-1	TGTGCCAGCACCGGGACAGGGGGCACGTACACTGAAGCTTTCTTT	CASTGTGGTYTEAFF
NA	TRBV14	NA	TRBJ1-1	TGTGCCAGCAGCCAAGACTTGAACACTGAAGCTTTCTTT	CASSQDLNTEAFF
TRBD1	TRBV4-1	once	TRBJ2-7	TGCGCCAGCAGCCAAATGCCCGGGACAGGGAGTTCCTACGAGCAGTACTTC	CASSQMPGTGSSYEQYF
NA	TRBV30	NA	TRBJ1-1	TGTGCCTGGAGTGTAATGGCGGTTAACACTGAAGCTTTCTTT	CAWSVMAVNTEAFF
NA	TRBV2	NA	TRBJ1-5	TGTGCCAGCAGTAGGGACCGGGGGAATCAGCCCCAGCATTTT	CASSRDRGNQPQHF
NA	TRBV28	NA	TRBJ1-6	TGTGCCAGCAGTTCCGACAGGAATTCACCCCTCCACTTT	CASSSDRNSPLHF
TRBD2	TRBV2	NA	TRBJ2-5	TGTGCCAGCAGCGGGACTAGCGGGGGAGGCGAGACCCAGTACTTC	CASSGTSGGGETQYF
NA	TRBV3-1/TRBV3-2	NA	TRBJ1-5	TGTGCCAGCAGCCAAGGTCGGTACCAAAACCAGCATTTT	CASSQGRYQNQHF
NA	TRBV3-1/TRBV3-2	NA	TRBJ2-2	TGTGCCAGCAGCCAGGCCGGGGTGACGGAGCTGTTTTTT	CASSQAGVTELFF
NA	TRBV7-9	NA	TRBJ1-6	TGTGCCAGCAGCTTGGTTACAGGGATGTATTCACCCCTCCACTTT	CASSLVTGMYSPLHF